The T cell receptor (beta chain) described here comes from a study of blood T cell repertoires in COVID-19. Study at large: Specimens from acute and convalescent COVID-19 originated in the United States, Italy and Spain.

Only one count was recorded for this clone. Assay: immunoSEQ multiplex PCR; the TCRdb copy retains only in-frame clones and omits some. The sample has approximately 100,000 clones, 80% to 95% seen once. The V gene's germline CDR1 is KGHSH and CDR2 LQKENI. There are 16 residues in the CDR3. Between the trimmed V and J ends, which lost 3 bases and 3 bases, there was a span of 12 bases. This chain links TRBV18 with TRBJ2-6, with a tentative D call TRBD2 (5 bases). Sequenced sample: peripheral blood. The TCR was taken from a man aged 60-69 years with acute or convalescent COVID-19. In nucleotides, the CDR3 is TGTGCCAGCTCACCGCGTCTGGGGAGTGGGGCCAACGTCCTGACTTTC. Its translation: CASSPRLGSGANVLTF.